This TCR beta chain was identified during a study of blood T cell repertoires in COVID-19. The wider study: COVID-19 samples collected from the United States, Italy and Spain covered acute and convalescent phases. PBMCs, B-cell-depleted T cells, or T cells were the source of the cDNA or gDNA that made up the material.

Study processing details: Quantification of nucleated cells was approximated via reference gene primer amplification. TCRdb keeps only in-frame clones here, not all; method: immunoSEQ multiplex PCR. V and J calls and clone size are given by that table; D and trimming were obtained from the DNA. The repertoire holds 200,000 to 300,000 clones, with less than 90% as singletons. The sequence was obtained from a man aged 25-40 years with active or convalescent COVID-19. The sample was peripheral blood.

The CDR3 is CASSQVTGGKNNEQFF. CDR3 nucleotides: TGTGCCAGCAGCCAAGTAACAGGGGGCAAGAACAATGAGCAGTTCTTC. V usage is TRBV3-1 (or the pseudogene TRBV3-2) and J usage is TRBJ2-1, with 9 bases matching TRBD1. Germline CDR1 LGHDT, CDR2 YNNKEL (reference sequence). The CDR3 has 16 residues. After removal of 1 base from V and 5 bases from J, the junction contained 6 bases not matched to a gene.